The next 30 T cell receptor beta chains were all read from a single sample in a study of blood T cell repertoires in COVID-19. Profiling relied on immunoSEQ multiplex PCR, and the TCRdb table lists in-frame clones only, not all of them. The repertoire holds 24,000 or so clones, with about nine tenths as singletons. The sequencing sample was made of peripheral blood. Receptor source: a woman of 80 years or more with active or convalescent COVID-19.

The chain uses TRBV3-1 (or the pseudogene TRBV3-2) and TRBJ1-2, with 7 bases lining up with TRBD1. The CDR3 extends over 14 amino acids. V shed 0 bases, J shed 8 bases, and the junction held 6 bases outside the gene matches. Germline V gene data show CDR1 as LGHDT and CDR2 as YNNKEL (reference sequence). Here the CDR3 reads CASSQDEGAGGYTF. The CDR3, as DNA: TGTGCCAGCAGCCAAGATGAGGGGGCGGGCGGCTACACCTTC.

In DNA form, the CDR3 reads TGTGCCAGTAGTATAGGGATCAATCCAGACCAGGCCCAGCATTTT. The encoded protein is CASSIGINPDQAQHF. V is TRBV19 and J is TRBJ1-5; D is ambiguous. CDR1 is LNHDA and CDR2 is SQIVND in the germline V gene (reference sequence). The CDR3 covers 15 residues. The V end lost 1 base, the J end lost 11 bases, and 18 bases lay between the germline ends.

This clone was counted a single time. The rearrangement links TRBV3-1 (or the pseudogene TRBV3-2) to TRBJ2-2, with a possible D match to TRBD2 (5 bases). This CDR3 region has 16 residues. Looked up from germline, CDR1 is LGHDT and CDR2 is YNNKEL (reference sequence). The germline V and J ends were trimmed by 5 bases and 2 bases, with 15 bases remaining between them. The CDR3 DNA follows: TGTGCCAGCAGCTCCCGGGAAGGGTTCAACACCGGGGAGCTGTTTTTT. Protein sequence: CASSSREGFNTGELFF.

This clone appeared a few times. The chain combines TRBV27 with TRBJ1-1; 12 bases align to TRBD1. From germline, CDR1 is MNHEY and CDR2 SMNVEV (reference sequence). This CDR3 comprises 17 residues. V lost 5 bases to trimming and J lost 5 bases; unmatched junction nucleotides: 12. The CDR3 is CASSNPGTGGAETEAFF. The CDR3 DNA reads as TGTGCCAGCAGTAACCCCGGGACAGGGGGCGCGGAGACTGAAGCTTTCTTT.

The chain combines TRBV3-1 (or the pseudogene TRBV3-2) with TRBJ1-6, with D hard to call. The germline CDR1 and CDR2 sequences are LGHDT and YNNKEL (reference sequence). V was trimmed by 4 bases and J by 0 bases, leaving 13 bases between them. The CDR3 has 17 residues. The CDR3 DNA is TGTGCCAGCAGCCGGAACAGTGCGGGCTCCTATAATTCACCCCTCCACTTT. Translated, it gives CASSRNSAGSYNSPLHF.

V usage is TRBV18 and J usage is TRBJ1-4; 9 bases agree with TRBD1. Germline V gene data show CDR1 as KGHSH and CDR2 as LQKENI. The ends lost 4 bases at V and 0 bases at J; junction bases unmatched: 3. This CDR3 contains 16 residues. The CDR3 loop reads CASSRDRVATNEKLFF. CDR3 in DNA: TGTGCCAGCTCACGGGACAGGGTTGCAACTAATGAAAAACTGTTTTTT.

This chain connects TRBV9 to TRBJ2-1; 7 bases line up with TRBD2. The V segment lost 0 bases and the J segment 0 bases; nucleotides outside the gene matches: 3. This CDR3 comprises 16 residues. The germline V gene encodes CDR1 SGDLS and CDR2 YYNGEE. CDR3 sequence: CASSVGGGSSYNEQFF. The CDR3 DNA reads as TGTGCCAGCAGCGTAGGAGGCGGGAGCTCCTACAATGAGCAGTTCTTC.

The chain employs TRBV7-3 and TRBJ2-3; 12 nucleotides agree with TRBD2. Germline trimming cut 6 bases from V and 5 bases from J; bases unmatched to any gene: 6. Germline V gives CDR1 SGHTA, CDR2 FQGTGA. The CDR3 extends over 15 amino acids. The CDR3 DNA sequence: TGTGCCAGCAGTCTAGGGGGACTAGCGGGAGATACGCAGTATTTT. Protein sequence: CASSLGGLAGDTQYF.

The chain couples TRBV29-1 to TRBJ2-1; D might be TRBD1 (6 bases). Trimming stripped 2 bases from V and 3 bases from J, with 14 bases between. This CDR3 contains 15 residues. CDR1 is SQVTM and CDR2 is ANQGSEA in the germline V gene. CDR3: CSVETSGVSYNEQFF. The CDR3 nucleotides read TGCAGCGTTGAAACATCAGGGGTCAGCTACAATGAGCAGTTCTTC.

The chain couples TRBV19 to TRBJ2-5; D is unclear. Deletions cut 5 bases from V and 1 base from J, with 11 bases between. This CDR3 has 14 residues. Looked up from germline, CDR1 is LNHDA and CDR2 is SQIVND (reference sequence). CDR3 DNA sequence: TGTGCCAGTAGTCCCCGGTCAGGCCAAGAGACCCAGTACTTC. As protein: CASSPRSGQETQYF. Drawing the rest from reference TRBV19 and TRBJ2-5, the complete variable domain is DGGITQSPKYLFRKEGQNVTLSCEQNLNHDAMYWYRQDPGQGLRLIYYSQIVNDFQKGDIAEGYSVSREKKESFPLTVTSAQKNPTAFYLCASSPRSGQETQYFGPGTRLLVL.

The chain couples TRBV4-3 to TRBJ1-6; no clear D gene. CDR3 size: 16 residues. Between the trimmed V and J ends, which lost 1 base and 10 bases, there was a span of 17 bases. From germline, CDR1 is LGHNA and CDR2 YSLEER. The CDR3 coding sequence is TGCGCCAGCAGCCAAGGTCCCGGGGAGGTGCGCTCACCCCTCCACTTT. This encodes CASSQGPGEVRSPLHF.

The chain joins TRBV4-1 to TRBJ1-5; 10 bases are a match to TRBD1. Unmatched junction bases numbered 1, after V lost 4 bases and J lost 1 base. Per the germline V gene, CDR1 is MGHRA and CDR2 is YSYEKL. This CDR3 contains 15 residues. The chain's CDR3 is CASSPGQGSNQPQHF. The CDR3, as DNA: TGCGCCAGCAGCCCGGGACAGGGGAGCAATCAGCCCCAGCATTTT.

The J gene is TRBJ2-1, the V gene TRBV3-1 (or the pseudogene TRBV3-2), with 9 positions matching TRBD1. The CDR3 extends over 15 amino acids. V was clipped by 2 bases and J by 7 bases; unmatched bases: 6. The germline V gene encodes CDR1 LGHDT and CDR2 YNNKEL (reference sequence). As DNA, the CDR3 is TGTGCCAGCAGCCAATACAGGGGGCCGGGGAATGAGCAGTTCTTC. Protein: CASSQYRGPGNEQFF.

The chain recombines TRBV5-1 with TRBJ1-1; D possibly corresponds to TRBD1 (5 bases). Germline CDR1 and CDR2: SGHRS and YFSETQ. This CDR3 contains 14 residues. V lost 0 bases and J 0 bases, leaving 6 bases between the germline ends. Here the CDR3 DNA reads TGCGCCAGCAGCTTGGGGGGCATGAACACTGAAGCTTTCTTT. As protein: CASSLGGMNTEAFF.

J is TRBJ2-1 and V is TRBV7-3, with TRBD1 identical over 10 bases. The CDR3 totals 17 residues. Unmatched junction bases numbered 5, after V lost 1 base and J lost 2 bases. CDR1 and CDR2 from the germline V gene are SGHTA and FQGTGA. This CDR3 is CASSLSRGQGTYNEQFF. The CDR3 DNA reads TGTGCCAGCAGCTTAAGCCGGGGACAGGGGACCTACAATGAGCAGTTCTTC.

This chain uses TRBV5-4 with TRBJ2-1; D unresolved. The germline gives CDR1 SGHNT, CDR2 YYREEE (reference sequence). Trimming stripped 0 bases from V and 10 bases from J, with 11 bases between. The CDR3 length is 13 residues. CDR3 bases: TGTGCCAGCAGCTTGGCCCCGGGTGGCGAGCAGTTCTTC. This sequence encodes CASSLAPGGEQFF.

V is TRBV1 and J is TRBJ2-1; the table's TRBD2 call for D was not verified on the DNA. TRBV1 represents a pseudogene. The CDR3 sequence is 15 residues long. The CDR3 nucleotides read TGCACCAGCAGCCAACCGCTGTTCGAGTACAATGAGCAGTTCTTC. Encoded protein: CTSSQPLFEYNEQFF.

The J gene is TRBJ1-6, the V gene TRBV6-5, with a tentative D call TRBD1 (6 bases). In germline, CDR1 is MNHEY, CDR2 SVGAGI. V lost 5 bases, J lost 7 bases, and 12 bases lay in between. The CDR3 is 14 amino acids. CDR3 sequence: CASSIQGSNSPLHF. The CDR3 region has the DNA TGTGCCAGCAGTATACAGGGTTCGAATTCACCCCTCCACTTT.

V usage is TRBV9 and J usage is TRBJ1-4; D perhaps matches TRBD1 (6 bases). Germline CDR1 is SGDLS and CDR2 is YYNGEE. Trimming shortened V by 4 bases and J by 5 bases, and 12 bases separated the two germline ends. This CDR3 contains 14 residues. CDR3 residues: CASSHTGGNEKLFF. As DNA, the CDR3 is TGTGCCAGCAGCCACACGGGGGGCAATGAAAAACTGTTTTTT.

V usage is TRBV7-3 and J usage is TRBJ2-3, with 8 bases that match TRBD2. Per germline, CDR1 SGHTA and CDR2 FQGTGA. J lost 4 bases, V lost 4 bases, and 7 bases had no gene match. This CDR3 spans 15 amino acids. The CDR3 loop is CASSSQAGAADTQYF. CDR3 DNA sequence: TGTGCCAGCAGCTCTCAAGCGGGAGCGGCAGATACGCAGTATTTT.

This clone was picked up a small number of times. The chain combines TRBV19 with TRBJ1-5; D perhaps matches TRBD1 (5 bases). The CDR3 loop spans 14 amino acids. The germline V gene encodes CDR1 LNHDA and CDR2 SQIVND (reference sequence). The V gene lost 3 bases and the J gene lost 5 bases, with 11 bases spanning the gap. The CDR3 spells CASSITGGDQPQHF. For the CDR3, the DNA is TGTGCCAGTAGTATTACTGGGGGGGATCAGCCCCAGCATTTT. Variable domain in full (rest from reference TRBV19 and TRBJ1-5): DGGITQSPKYLFRKEGQNVTLSCEQNLNHDAMYWYRQDPGQGLRLIYYSQIVNDFQKGDIAEGYSVSREKKESFPLTVTSAQKNPTAFYLCASSITGGDQPQHFGDGTRLSIL.

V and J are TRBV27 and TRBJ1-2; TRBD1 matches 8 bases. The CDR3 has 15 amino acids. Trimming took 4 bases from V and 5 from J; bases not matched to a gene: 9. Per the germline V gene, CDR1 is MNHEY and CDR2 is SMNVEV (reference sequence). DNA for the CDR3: TGTGCCAGCAGTTCCTCCTCAGGGGGCGCTTATGGCTACACCTTC. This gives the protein CASSSSSGGAYGYTF.

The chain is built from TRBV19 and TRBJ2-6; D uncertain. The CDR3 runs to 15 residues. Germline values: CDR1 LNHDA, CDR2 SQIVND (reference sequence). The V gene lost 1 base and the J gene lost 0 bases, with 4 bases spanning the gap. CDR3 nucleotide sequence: TGTGCCAGTAGTATAGCCGGCTCTGGGGCCAACGTCCTGACTTTC. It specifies CASSIAGSGANVLTF.

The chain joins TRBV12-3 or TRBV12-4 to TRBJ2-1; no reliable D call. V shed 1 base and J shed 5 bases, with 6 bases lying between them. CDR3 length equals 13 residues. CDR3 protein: CASSLVRDNEQFF. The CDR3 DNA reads TGTGCCAGCAGTTTAGTCCGGGACAATGAGCAGTTCTTC.

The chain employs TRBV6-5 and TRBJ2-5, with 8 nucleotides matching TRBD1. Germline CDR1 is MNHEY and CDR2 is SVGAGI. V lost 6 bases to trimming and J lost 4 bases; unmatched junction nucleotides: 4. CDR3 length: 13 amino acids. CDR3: CASRETGAETQYF. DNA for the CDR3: TGTGCCAGCAGAGAGACAGGGGCAGAGACCCAGTACTTC.

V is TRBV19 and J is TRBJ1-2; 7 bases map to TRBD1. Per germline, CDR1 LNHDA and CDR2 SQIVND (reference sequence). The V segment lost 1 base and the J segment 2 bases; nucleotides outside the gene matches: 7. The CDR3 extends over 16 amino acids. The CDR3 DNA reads TGTGCCAGTAGTATAGTTTTCGGGACAGTCAACTATGGCTACACCTTC. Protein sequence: CASSIVFGTVNYGYTF.

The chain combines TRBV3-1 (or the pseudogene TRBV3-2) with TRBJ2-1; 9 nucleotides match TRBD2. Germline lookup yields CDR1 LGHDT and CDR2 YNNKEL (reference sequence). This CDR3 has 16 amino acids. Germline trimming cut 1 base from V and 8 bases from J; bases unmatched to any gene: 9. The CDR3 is CASSQALAGMRYEQFF. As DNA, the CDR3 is TGTGCCAGCAGCCAAGCCCTAGCGGGAATGCGGTATGAGCAGTTCTTC.

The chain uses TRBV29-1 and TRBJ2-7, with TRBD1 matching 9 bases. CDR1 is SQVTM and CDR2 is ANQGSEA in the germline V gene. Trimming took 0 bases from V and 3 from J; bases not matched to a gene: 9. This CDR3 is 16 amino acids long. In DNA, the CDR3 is TGCAGCGTTGAAGATCCCTCGGGACAGGGTTACTACGAGCAGTACTTC. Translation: CSVEDPSGQGYYEQYF.

The CDR3 region has the DNA TGTGCCAGCAGCCGTCAGGTGAACACTGAAGCTTTCTTT. Translation gives CASSRQVNTEAFF. The chain employs TRBV14 and TRBJ1-1; no definite D call. CDR1 and CDR2 from the germline V gene are SGHDN and FVKESK. V lost 4 bases and J lost 0, with 6 bases in between. The CDR3 length is 13 residues.

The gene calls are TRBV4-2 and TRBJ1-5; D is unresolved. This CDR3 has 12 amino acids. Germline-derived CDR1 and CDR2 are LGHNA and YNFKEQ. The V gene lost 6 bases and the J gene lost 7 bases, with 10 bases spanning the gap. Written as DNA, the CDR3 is TGTGCCAGCAGTGAAATTGGCCAGCCCCAGCATTTT. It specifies CASSEIGQPQHF.